This TCR beta chain was recorded in a study of radiation and T cells in renal cell carcinoma. As for the study in general: Nephrectomy followed 15 Gy stereotactic body radiation by 4 weeks. Findings and limits, study-wide: Pretreatment tumor biopsies were lacking, so baseline clonotypes are unknown.

A note on this clone: Antigen specificity is unknown.

Assay: immunoSEQ multiplex PCR; the TCRdb copy retains only in-frame clones and omits some. The sample records about 140,000 clones, around 78% being singletons. Germline V gene lookup returns CDR1 SGHVS and CDR2 FNYEAQ. V was pared by 5 bases and J by 9 bases, with 14 bases between. The CDR3 has 13 residues. The time point: baseline pretreatment blood. Sample treatment: 15 Gy SBRT to primary tumor, nephrectomy 4 weeks later. The source material was blood, sampled from a patient whose treatment included radiotherapy and nephrectomy. The J gene is TRBJ2-1, the V gene TRBV7-6; D is ambiguous. The TCR comes from a woman aged 45-59 years with renal cell carcinoma. The CDR3 DNA reads as TGTGCCAGCAGCCCAACGACTGTGAGTGAGCAGTTCTTC. Protein: CASSPTTVSEQFF.